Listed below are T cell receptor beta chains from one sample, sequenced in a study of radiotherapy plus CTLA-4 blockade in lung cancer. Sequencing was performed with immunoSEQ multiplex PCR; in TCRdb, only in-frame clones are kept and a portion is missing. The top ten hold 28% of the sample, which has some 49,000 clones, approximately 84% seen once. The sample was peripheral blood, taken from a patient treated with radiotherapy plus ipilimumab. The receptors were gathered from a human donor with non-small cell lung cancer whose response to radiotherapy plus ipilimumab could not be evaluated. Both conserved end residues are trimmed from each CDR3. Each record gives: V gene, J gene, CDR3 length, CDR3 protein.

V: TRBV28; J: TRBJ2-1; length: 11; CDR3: ASRSVAGDEQF
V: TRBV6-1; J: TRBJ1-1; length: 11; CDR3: ASIKTGGPEAF
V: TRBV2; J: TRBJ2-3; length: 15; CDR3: ASRLTTSGTSTDTQY
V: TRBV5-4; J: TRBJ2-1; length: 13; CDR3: ASSLKSGTYNEQF
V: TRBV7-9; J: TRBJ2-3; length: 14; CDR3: ASSPSFVAGSDTQY
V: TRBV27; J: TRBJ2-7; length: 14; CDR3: ASSLSLLKSTYEQY
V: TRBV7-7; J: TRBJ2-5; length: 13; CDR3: ASSALPAGQETQY
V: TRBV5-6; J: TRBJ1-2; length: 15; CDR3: ASSAVWGVRSNYGYT
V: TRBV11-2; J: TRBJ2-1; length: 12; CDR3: ASSPAGSRYEQF
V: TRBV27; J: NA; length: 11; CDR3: ASGSGFSYEQY
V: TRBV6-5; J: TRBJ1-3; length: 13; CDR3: ASSYGQGGGNTIY
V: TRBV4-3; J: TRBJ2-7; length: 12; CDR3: ASSQFGGPYEQY
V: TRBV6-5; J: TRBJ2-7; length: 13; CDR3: ASSPPGIAGREQY
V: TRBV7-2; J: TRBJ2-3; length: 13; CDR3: ASSLVAGAPDTQY
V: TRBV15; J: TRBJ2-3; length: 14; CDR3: ATSSTVGLGTDTQY
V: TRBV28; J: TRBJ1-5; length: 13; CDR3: ASSPRRGRNQPQH
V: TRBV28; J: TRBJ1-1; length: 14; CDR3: ASSSPRGTGGAEAF
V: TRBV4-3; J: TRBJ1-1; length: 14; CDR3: ASSQDRTGMNTEAF
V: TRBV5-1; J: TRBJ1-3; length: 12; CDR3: ASSLQGSGNTIY
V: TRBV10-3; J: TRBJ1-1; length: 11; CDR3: AISLQGRTEAF
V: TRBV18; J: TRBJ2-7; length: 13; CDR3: ASSPSYGMMDEQY
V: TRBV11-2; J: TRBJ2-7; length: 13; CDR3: ASSPTGTGPNEQY
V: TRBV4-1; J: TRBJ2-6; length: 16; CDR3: ASSNPSGLSSGANVLT
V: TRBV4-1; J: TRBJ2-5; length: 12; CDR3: ASSQVFQEETQY
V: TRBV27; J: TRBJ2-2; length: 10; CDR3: ASRMTNGELF
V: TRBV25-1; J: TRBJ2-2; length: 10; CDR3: ASSRTPGELF
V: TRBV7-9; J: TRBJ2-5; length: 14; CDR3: ASSLYGLAGQETQY
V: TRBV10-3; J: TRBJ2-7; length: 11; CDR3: AISPDRDREQY
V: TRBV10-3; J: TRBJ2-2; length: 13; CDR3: AISESPGSPGELF
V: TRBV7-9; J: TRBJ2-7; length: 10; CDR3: ASSGDRYEQY
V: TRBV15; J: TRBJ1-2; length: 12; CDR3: ATTPGGEFYGYT
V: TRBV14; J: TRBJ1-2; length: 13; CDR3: ASSLRRGWSSSYT
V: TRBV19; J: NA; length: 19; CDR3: ASSIVWDKGISRGTYNEQF
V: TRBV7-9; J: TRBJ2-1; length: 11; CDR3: ASSLDSYNEQF
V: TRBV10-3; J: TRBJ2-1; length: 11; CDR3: AIRFRDSDEQF
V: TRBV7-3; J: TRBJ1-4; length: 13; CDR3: ASSLGGGRGEKLF
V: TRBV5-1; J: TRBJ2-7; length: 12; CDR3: ASMEGGAVNEQY
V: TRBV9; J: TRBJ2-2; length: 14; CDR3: ASSVSGTGNTGELF
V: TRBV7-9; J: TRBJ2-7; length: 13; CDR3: ASSLDGQRGDEQY
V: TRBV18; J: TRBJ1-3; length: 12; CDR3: ASSPGGHGNTIY
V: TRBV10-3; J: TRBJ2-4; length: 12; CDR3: AIREQGNKNIQY
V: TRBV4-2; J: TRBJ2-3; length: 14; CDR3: ASSQDWAVTSGTQY
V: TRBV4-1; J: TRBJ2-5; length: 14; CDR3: ASSQFSGTGGETQY
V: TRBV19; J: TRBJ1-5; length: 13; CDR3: ASSSDSYSNQPQH
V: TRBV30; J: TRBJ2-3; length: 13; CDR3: AWNGRLANTDTQY
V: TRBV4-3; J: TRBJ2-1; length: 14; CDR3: ASSQEALAGDHEQF